This entry concerns a single T cell receptor beta chain. This record belongs to a study of blood T cell repertoires in COVID-19. Germline V gene data show CDR1 as KGHSY and CDR2 as FQNENV. The CDR3 is 12 amino acids. V was trimmed by 1 base and J by 8 bases, leaving 8 bases between them. As handled by the study authors: Estimation of nucleated cell counts was performed using reference gene primer amplification. Only in-frame clones appear in the TCRdb table, and some are missing; sequencing was by immunoSEQ multiplex PCR. V and J calls and clone size come straight from that table; D and trimming were deduced from the DNA. The repertoire holds roughly 50,000 clones, with about 82% as singletons.

The V call is TRBV16, the J call TRBJ1-2; D is undetermined. This clonotype was obtained from a man in his 70s with active COVID-19. Material for sequencing was peripheral blood. As DNA, the CDR3 is TGTGCCAGCAGCCAATACAGCTACGGCTACACCTTC. Translating it yields CASSQYSYGYTF.